The present T cell receptor beta chain was sequenced within a study of OX40 agonist ivuxolimab in advanced cancers. Study-level background: Partial responses were seen in three patients, one with hepatocellular carcinoma and two with cutaneous melanoma.

Trimming took off 2 bases at V and 2 bases at J, with 11 bases between the two ends. The CDR3 covers 15 residues. Per germline, CDR1 SGHTS and CDR2 YDEGEE. Sequencing was performed with immunoSEQ multiplex PCR; in TCRdb, only in-frame clones are kept and a portion is missing. Here the sample spans about 68,000 clones, around nine tenths being singletons. The clonotype comes from an adult with an advanced solid tumor such as melanoma, head and neck, liver or kidney cancer. The rearrangement uses TRBV5-8 and TRBJ1-5; D possibly corresponds to TRBD1 (5 bases). Sequencing used CD4+ or CD8+ T cells sorted from blood, obtained in a trial of the OX40 agonist ivuxolimab. The CDR3 nucleotides are TGTGCCAGCAGCTTATATGGGGCCCGCAATCAGCCCCAGCATTTT. Translation: CASSLYGARNQPQHF. Combining the CDR3 with reference TRBV5-8 and TRBJ1-5 gives the whole variable domain EAGVTQSPTHLIKTRGQQATLRCSPISGHTSVYWYQQALGLGLQFLLWYDEGEERNRGNFPPRFSGRQFPNYSSELNVNALELEDSALYLCASSLYGARNQPQHFGDGTRLSIL.